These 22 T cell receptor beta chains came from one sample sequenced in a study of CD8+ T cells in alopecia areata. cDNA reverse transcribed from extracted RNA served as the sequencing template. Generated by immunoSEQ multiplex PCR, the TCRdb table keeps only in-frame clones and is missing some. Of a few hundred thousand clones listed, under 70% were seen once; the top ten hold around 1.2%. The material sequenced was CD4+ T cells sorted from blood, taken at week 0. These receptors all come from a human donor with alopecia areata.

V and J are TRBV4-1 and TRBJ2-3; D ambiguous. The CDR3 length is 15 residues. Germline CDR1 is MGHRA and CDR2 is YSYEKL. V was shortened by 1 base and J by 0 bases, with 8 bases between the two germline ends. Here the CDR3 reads CASSQVLTSTDTQYF. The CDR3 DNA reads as TGCGCCAGCAGCCAAGTACTTACTAGCACAGATACGCAGTATTTT.

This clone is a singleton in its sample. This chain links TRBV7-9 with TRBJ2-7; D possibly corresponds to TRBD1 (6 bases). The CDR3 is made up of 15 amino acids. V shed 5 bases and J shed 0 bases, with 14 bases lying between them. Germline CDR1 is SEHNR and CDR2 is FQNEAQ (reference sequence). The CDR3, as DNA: TGTGCCAGCAGCCCCCGGGACATTAGCTCCTACGAGCAGTACTTC. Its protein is CASSPRDISSYEQYF.

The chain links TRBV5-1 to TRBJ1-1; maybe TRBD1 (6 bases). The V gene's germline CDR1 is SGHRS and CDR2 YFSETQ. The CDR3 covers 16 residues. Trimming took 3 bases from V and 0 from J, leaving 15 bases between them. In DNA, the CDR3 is TGCGCCAGCAGCTCCCGGGGGGGCTCTATGAACACTGAAGCTTTCTTT. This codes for CASSSRGGSMNTEAFF.

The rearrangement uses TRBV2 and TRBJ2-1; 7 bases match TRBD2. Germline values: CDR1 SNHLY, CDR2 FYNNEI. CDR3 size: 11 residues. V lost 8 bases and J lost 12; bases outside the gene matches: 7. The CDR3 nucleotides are TGTGCCAGCCAGGCCCCTAGCGGGCAGTTCTTC. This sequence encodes CASQAPSGQFF.

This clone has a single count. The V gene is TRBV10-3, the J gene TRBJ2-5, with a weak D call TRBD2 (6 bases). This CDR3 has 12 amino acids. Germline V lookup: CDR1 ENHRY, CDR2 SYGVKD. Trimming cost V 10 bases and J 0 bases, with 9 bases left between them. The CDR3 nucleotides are TGTGCCAGTACGGGGGACCAAGAGACCCAGTACTTC. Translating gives CASTGDQETQYF.

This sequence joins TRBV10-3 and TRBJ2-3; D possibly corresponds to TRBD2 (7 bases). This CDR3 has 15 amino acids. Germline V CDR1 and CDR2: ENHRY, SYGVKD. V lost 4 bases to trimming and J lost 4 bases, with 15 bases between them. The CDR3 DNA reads TGTGCCATCAGTGGAGGGGGGGGCAAAGCAGATACGCAGTATTTT. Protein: CAISGGGGKADTQYF.

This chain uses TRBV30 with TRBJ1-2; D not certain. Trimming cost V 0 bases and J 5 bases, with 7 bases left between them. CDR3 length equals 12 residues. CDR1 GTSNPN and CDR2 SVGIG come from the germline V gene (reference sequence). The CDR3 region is CAWSVTGYGYTF. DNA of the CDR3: TGTGCCTGGAGTGTAACGGGGTATGGCTACACCTTC.

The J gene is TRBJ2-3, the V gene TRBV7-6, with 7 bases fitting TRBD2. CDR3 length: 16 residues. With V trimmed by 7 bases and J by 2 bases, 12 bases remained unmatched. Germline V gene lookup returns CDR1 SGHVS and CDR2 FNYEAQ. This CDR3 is CASTPGGGRPTDTQYF. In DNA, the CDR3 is TGTGCCAGCACCCCTGGGGGGGGAAGACCCACAGATACGCAGTATTTT.

The chain's CDR3 is CASSWGATGAQETQYF. CDR3 DNA: TGTGCCAGCAGCTGGGGGGCGACAGGGGCTCAAGAGACCCAGTACTTC. The J gene is TRBJ2-5, the V gene TRBV5-4; 8 bases are shared with TRBD1. The V segment lost 3 bases and the J segment 2 bases; nucleotides outside the gene matches: 9. This CDR3 has 16 residues. CDR1 SGHNT and CDR2 YYREEE come from the germline V gene (reference sequence).

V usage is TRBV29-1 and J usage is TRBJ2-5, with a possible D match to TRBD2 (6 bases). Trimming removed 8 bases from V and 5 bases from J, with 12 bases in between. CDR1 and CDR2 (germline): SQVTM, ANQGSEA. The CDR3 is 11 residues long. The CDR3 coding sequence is TGCAGCTTCGGGACTTCGGAGACCCAGTACTTC. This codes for CSFGTSETQYF.

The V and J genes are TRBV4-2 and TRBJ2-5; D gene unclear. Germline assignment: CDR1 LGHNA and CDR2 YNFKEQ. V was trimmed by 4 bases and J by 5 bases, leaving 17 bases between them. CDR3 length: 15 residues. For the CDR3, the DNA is TGTGCCAGCAGCCCCGGGCCCACCGCCAGTGAGACCCAGTACTTC. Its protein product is CASSPGPTASETQYF.

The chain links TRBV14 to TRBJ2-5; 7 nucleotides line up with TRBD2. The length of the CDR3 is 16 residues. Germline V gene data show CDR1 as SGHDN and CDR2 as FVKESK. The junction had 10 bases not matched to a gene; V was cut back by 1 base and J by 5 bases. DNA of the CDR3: TGTGCCAGCAGCCAAGCGGGAGCGGGGCTATCTGAGACCCAGTACTTC. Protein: CASSQAGAGLSETQYF.

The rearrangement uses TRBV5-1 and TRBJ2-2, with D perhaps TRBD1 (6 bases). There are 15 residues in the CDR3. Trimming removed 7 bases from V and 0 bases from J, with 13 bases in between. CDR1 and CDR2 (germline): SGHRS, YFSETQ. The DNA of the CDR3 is TGCGCCAGCGTTCAGGGGACCACGAACACCGGGGAGCTGTTTTTT. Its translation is CASVQGTTNTGELFF.

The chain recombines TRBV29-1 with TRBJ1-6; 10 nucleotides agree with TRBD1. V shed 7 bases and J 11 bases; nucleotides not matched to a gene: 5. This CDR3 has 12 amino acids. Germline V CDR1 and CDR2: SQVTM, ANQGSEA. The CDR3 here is CSAGDRGTPLHF. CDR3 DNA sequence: TGCAGCGCTGGGGACAGGGGCACACCCCTCCACTTT.

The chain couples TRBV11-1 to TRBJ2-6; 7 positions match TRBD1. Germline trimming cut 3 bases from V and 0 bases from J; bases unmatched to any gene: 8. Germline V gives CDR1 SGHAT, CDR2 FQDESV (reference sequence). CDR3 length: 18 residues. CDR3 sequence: CASSLAGTAFSGANVLTF. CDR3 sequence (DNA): TGTGCCAGCAGCTTGGCCGGGACAGCTTTCTCTGGGGCCAACGTCCTGACTTTC.

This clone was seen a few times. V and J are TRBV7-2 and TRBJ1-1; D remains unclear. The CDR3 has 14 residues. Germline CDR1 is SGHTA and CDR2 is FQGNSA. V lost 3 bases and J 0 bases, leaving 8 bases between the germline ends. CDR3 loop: CASSFGRMNTEAFF. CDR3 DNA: TGTGCCAGCAGCTTCGGGCGGATGAACACTGAAGCTTTCTTT.

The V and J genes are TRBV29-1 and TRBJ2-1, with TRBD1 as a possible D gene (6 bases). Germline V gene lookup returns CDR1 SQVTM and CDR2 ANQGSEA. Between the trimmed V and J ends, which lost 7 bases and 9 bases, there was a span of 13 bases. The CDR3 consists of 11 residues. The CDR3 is CSAFTGSEQFF. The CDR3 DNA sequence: TGCAGCGCTTTCACAGGGAGTGAGCAGTTCTTC.

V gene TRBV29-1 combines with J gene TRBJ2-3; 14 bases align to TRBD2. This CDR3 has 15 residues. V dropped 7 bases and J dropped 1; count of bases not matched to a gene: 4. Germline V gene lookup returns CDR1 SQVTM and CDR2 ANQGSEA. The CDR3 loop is CSARTSGGRTDTQYF. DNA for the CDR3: TGCAGCGCCCGGACTAGCGGGGGGCGCACAGATACGCAGTATTTT.

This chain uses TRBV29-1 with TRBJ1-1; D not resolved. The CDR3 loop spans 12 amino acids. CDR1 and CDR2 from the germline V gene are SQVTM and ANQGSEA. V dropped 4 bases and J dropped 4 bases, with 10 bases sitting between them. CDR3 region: CSVVWVRTEAFF. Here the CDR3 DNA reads TGCAGCGTTGTGTGGGTTCGCACTGAAGCTTTCTTT.

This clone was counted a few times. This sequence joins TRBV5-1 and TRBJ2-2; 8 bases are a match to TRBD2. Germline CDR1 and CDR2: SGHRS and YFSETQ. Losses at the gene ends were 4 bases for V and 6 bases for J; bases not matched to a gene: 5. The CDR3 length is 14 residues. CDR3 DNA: TGCGCCAGCAGCCGAGGACTAGCTTCCGGGGAGCTGTTTTTT. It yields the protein CASSRGLASGELFF.

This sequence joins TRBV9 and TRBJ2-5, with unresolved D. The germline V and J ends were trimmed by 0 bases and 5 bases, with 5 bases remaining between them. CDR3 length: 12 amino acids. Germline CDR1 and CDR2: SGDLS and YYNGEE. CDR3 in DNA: TGTGCCAGCAGCGTAGATTGGGAGACCCAGTACTTC. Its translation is CASSVDWETQYF.

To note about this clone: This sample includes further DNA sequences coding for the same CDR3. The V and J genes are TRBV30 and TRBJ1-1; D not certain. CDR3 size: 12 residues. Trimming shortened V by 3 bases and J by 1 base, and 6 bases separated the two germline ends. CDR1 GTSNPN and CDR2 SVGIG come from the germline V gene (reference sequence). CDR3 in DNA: TGTGCCTGGAGGCACGGGAACACTGAAGCTTTCTTT. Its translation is CAWRHGNTEAFF.